What follows are 31 T cell receptor beta chains derived from one specimen sequenced in a study of OX40 agonist ivuxolimab in advanced cancers. The assay was immunoSEQ multiplex PCR, and TCRdb's table has in-frame clones only and misses some. The data contain under 100,000 clones, 89% of them singletons. The specimen comprised CD4+ or CD8+ T cells sorted from blood, sampled in a trial of the OX40 agonist ivuxolimab. Every receptor here comes from an adult with an advanced solid tumor such as melanoma, head and neck, liver or kidney cancer.

This sequence joins TRBV6-1 and TRBJ1-2; possible D gene TRBD1, 5 bases. Germline assignment: CDR1 MNHNS and CDR2 SASEGT. The CDR3 is made up of 13 amino acids. Trimming cost V 10 bases and J 4 bases, with 16 bases left between them. CDR3 protein: CAIPRPGTYGYTF. Written as DNA, the CDR3 is TGTGCCATCCCCCGGCCAGGGACCTATGGCTACACCTTC.

The chain has TRBV30 and TRBJ1-4; D gene uncertain. CDR1 is GTSNPN and CDR2 is SVGIG in the germline V gene (reference sequence). Trimming removed 2 bases from V and 7 bases from J, with 14 bases in between. The CDR3 is 14 residues long. The CDR3 coding sequence is TGTGCCTGGAGTATGGACGGACTTAGTGAAAAACTGTTTTTT. Its translation is CAWSMDGLSEKLFF. The whole variable domain, remainder taken from reference TRBV30 and TRBJ1-4, is SQTIHQWPATLVQPVGSPLSLECTVEGTSNPNLYWYRQAAGRGLQLLFYSVGIGQISSEVPQNLSASRPQDRQFILSSKKLLLSDSGFYLCAWSMDGLSEKLFFGSGTQLSVL.

The V and J genes are TRBV28 and TRBJ1-1, with D possibly matching TRBD1 (6 bases). CDR3 length: 15 residues. Germline V CDR1 and CDR2: MDHEN, SYDVKM. Trimming took off 6 bases at V and 0 bases at J, with 14 bases between the two ends. CDR3 bases: TGTGCCAGCAGGCAGACAGGTACTCTGAACACTGAAGCTTTCTTT. This codes for CASRQTGTLNTEAFF.

This clone is a singleton in its sample. The chain has TRBV7-9 and TRBJ1-1; 9 bases fit TRBD1. Germline V CDR1 and CDR2: SEHNR, FQNEAQ (reference sequence). This CDR3 has 14 residues. V was clipped by 5 bases and J by 1 base; unmatched bases: 2. The CDR3 DNA follows: TGTGCCAGCAGCCGGGACAGGGCGAACACTGAAGCTTTCTTT. It translates to CASSRDRANTEAFF.

The table lists this clone with a count of one. The V gene is TRBV28, the J gene TRBJ2-1; perhaps TRBD1 as D (6 bases). The CDR3 length is 12 residues. V was shortened by 11 bases and J by 8 bases, with 16 bases between the two germline ends. CDR1 MDHEN and CDR2 SYDVKM come from the germline V gene. CDR3 DNA: TGTGCCGCGGATAAACAGGGCTATGAGCAGTTCTTC. Encoded protein: CAADKQGYEQFF.

The chain joins TRBV2 to TRBJ1-3; the match to TRBD1 covers 8 bases. V lost 6 bases to trimming and J lost 0 bases; unmatched junction nucleotides: 4. The CDR3 has 15 residues. CDR1 and CDR2 (germline): SNHLY, FYNNEI. CDR3: CASSTGGNSGNTIYF. CDR3 DNA: TGTGCCAGCAGCACAGGGGGTAACTCTGGAAACACCATATATTTT. The full variable domain, rest sourced from reference TRBV2 and TRBJ1-3, is EPEVTQTPSHQVTQMGQEVILRCVPISNHLYFYWYRQILGQKVEFLVSFYNNEISEKSEIFDDQFSVERPDGSNFTLKIRSTKLEDSAMYFCASSTGGNSGNTIYFGEGSWLTVV.

Points on this clone: Other DNA sequences in the same sample also yield this CDR3. The chain recombines TRBV30 with TRBJ1-1, with D hard to call. There are 14 residues in the CDR3. The germline V and J ends were trimmed by 5 bases and 3 bases, with 16 bases remaining between them. Germline lookup yields CDR1 GTSNPN and CDR2 SVGIG (reference sequence). The CDR3 region is CAWVAFTGYTEAFF. The CDR3 nucleotides read TGTGCCTGGGTGGCATTCACGGGGTACACTGAAGCTTTCTTT.

This clone was seen a single time. The chain is built from TRBV2 and TRBJ2-7; no definite D call. This CDR3 comprises 14 residues. Germline CDR1 reads SNHLY; CDR2 reads FYNNEI. V dropped 8 bases and J dropped 0 bases, with 14 bases sitting between them. The CDR3 here is CASRADSSSYEQYF. The CDR3 DNA reads as TGTGCCAGCCGGGCAGATTCGAGCTCCTACGAGCAGTACTTC.

The chain combines TRBV4-3 with TRBJ1-5, with unresolved D. CDR3 length equals 13 residues. Germline values: CDR1 LGHNA, CDR2 YSLEER. Trimming left V 5 bases short and J 7 bases short, with 12 bases between. The CDR3 is CASSIGSEQPQHF. In DNA form, the CDR3 reads TGCGCCAGCAGCATTGGCAGTGAACAGCCCCAGCATTTT.

As DNA, the CDR3 is TGTGCCAGCAGCTTGTGGGGACAGCTCGACGACGAGCAGTACTTC. It encodes CASSLWGQLDDEQYF. The chain has TRBV11-3 and TRBJ2-5, with 7 bases that match TRBD1. The J call is doubtful: the DNA matches TRBJ2-7 better. CDR1 is SGHNT and CDR2 is YENEEA in the germline V gene. This CDR3 is built from 15 residues.

The chain has TRBV7-8 and TRBJ2-5, with 9 bases that match TRBD2. CDR1 and CDR2 (germline): SGHVS, FQNEAQ. V trimming: 2 bases; J trimming: 5 bases; junction bases outside the gene matches: 3. The CDR3 length is 14 residues. The DNA for the CDR3 is TGTGCCAGCAGCTTACGGCGGGAGGGTGAGACCCAGTACTTC. Its translation: CASSLRREGETQYF.

The chain combines TRBV28 with TRBJ2-2; 8 nucleotides align to TRBD1. In germline, CDR1 is MDHEN, CDR2 SYDVKM. V shed 6 bases and J 2 bases; nucleotides not matched to a gene: 5. The CDR3 is 15 amino acids. The CDR3 spells CASRQTGVNTGELFF. CDR3 nucleotides: TGTGCCAGCAGACAGACAGGGGTCAACACCGGGGAGCTGTTTTTT.

There are many counts of this clone. The chain uses TRBV2 and TRBJ2-7, with D perhaps TRBD1 (6 bases). Germline V lookup: CDR1 SNHLY, CDR2 FYNNEI. The CDR3 runs 12 residues. V was trimmed by 6 bases and J by 7 bases, leaving 13 bases between them. The CDR3 bases are TGTGCCAGCAGGGTACAGGGCTGGGAGCAGTACTTC. This translates into CASRVQGWEQYF.

The rearrangement uses TRBV6-1 and TRBJ2-6; no clear D. The CDR3 totals 15 residues. Germline values: CDR1 MNHNS, CDR2 SASEGT. The germline V and J ends were trimmed by 6 bases and 8 bases, with 17 bases remaining between them. CDR3 amino acids: CASSPTAFEPNVLTF. For the CDR3, the DNA is TGTGCCAGCAGCCCTACCGCGTTCGAGCCCAACGTCCTGACTTTC.

J is TRBJ2-7 and V is TRBV5-4, with D perhaps TRBD1 or TRBD2 (5 bases each). Germline V gene data show CDR1 as SGHNT and CDR2 as YYREEE (reference sequence). The V end lost 4 bases, the J end lost 0 bases, and 11 bases lay between the germline ends. CDR3 length equals 14 residues. The CDR3 region has the DNA TGTGCCAGCAGCGGGGACCTGAGCTCCTACGAGCAGTACTTC. It encodes CASSGDLSSYEQYF.

The table lists this clone with a count of one. V gene TRBV15 combines with J gene TRBJ2-7; a weak D match, TRBD1 (5 bases). V lost 5 bases to trimming and J lost 6 bases, with 17 bases between them. The CDR3 is 14 amino acids. Germline V gene data show CDR1 as LNHNV and CDR2 as YYDKDF (reference sequence). DNA for the CDR3: TGTGCCACCAGCCGCATTCAGGGAAGGGGCGAGCAGTACTTC. This translates into CATSRIQGRGEQYF.

The gene calls are TRBV5-1 and TRBJ1-1; the match to TRBD1 covers 8 bases. The junction had 7 bases not matched to a gene; V was cut back by 4 bases and J by 5 bases. CDR1 SGHRS and CDR2 YFSETQ come from the germline V gene. The CDR3 runs to 14 residues. The CDR3 region is CASSVDREVTEAFF. CDR3 DNA sequence: TGCGCCAGCAGCGTGGACAGGGAGGTGACTGAAGCTTTCTTT.

The V and J genes are TRBV7-8 and TRBJ1-3, with D hard to call. Germline V CDR1 and CDR2: SGHVS, FQNEAQ. The CDR3 has 13 residues. Trimming cost V 3 bases and J 2 bases, with 5 bases left between them. In DNA, the CDR3 is TGTGCCAGCAGCTTCGAAACTGGAAACACCATATATTTT. Protein product: CASSFETGNTIYF.

This chain uses TRBV7-9 with TRBJ1-4; a weak D match, TRBD1 (5 bases). V gave up 0 bases and J gave up 8 bases, with 10 bases separating them. The CDR3 spans 14 residues. Germline V CDR1 and CDR2: SEHNR, FQNEAQ (reference sequence). The CDR3 DNA sequence: TGTGCCAGCAGCTTAGCCCAGGGAAACGAAAAACTGTTTTTT. This codes for CASSLAQGNEKLFF.

CDR3 sequence: CASSLYAGGRYYGYTF. CDR3 coding DNA: TGTGCCAGCAGCTTGTACGCAGGGGGCCGTTACTATGGCTACACCTTC. V is TRBV5-6 and J is TRBJ1-2, with TRBD1 matching 8 bases. Germline CDR1 SGHDT, CDR2 YYEEEE. The CDR3 has 16 residues. Losses at the gene ends were 1 base for V and 3 bases for J; bases not matched to a gene: 8.

The rearrangement uses TRBV4-3 and TRBJ2-2, with D perhaps matching TRBD1 (5 bases). CDR1 and CDR2 from the germline V gene are LGHNA and YSLEER. The CDR3 runs 18 residues. V was trimmed by 1 base and J by 4 bases, leaving 19 bases between them. The CDR3 here is CASSQGSGINSLTGELFF. CDR3 DNA: TGCGCCAGCAGCCAAGGATCAGGGATTAATTCTCTCACCGGGGAGCTGTTTTTT.

V is TRBV7-6 and J is TRBJ2-5; D could derive from TRBD1 or TRBD2 (5 bases each). The ends were cut back, 5 bases at V and 5 bases at J, with 15 bases in the middle. This CDR3 spans 14 amino acids. In germline, CDR1 is SGHVS, CDR2 FNYEAQ. CDR3 sequence reads: CASSPGTLRETQYF. CDR3 nucleotide sequence: TGTGCCAGCAGCCCTGGGACGCTGCGGGAGACCCAGTACTTC.

This sequence joins TRBV5-8 and TRBJ1-3; 8 bases fit TRBD1. Trimming removed 5 bases from V and 0 bases from J; junction bases left unmatched: 4. This CDR3 is 15 amino acids long. CDR1 is SGHTS and CDR2 is YDEGEE in the germline V gene. The chain's CDR3 is CASRRTGSSGNTIYF. The CDR3 DNA is TGTGCCAGCAGAAGGACAGGGAGCTCTGGAAACACCATATATTTT.

The chain links TRBV28 to TRBJ2-7; 9 bases agree with TRBD1. Per the germline V gene, CDR1 is MDHEN and CDR2 is SYDVKM. The V and J ends lost 4 bases and 1 base, in that order; junction bases with no gene match: 8. The CDR3 runs 16 residues. The DNA of the CDR3 is TGTGCCAGCAGTTCCACAGGGGGCAAGGAATCCTACGAGCAGTACTTC. Amino acid sequence: CASSSTGGKESYEQYF.

The chain links TRBV7-8 to TRBJ1-4; weak D call: TRBD1 (6 bases). With 4 bases removed from V and 0 bases from J, the gap between germline ends came to 12 bases. Per the germline V gene, CDR1 is SGHVS and CDR2 is FQNEAQ. This CDR3 has 16 amino acids. CDR3 loop: CASSWRTAATNEKLFF. For the CDR3, the DNA is TGTGCCAGCAGCTGGAGGACAGCTGCAACTAATGAAAAACTGTTTTTT.

This clone has just one count. This rearrangement joins TRBV28 to TRBJ2-1; 8 bases are shared with TRBD1. The germline gives CDR1 MDHEN, CDR2 SYDVKM. After removal of 7 bases from V and 7 bases from J, the junction contained 15 bases not matched to a gene. The CDR3 totals 16 residues. CDR3 sequence reads: CASNQIGQGGFNEQFF. CDR3 in DNA: TGTGCCAGCAACCAAATAGGACAGGGCGGTTTTAATGAGCAGTTCTTC.

The V call is TRBV29-1, the J call TRBJ1-2; no clear D. Between the trimmed V and J ends, which lost 6 bases and 6 bases, there was a span of 14 bases. CDR3 length: 12 residues. Looked up from germline, CDR1 is SQVTM and CDR2 is ANQGSEA. CDR3 loop: CSVNEGFDGYTF. The CDR3 DNA is TGCAGCGTAAACGAAGGGTTTGATGGCTACACCTTC.

J is TRBJ1-3 and V is TRBV11-3; no definite D call. In germline, CDR1 is SGHNT, CDR2 YENEEA. There are 13 residues in the CDR3. V shed 3 bases and J shed 7 bases, with 10 bases lying between them. The CDR3: CASSFNPRNTIYF. CDR3 nucleotides: TGTGCCAGCAGCTTCAACCCTCGCAACACCATATATTTT.

The chain links TRBV9 to TRBJ1-5, with 7 bases that match TRBD1. V was pared by 4 bases and J by 9 bases, with 16 bases of the junction left unmatched. The CDR3 has 16 amino acids. The germline V gene has CDR1 SGDLS and CDR2 YYNGEE. In nucleotides, the CDR3 is TGTGCCAGCAGCACCTTGGATAAGGGGGCCTATGGGCCCCAGCATTTT. This translates into CASSTLDKGAYGPQHF.

The rearrangement uses TRBV9 and TRBJ2-2, with D possibly matching TRBD2 (5 bases). The CDR3 totals 14 residues. The germline V and J ends were trimmed by 4 bases and 2 bases, with 9 bases remaining between them. Germline CDR1 reads SGDLS; CDR2 reads YYNGEE. In DNA form, the CDR3 reads TGTGCCAGCAGCCGCGGGTCTAACACCGGGGAGCTGTTTTTT. Protein sequence: CASSRGSNTGELFF. The variable domain in full, with the rest retrieved from reference TRBV9 and TRBJ2-2, is DSGVTQTPKHLITATGQRVTLRCSPRSGDLSVYWYQQSLDQGLQFLIQYYNGEERAKGNILERFSAQQFPDLHSELNLSSLELGDSALYFCASSRGSNTGELFFGEGSRLTVL.

The table lists this clone with a count of one. The DNA for the CDR3 is TGTGCCAGCAGCGTAGGTGGGGACCCTGATTACGAGCAGTACTTC. Amino acid sequence: CASSVGGDPDYEQYF. This chain connects TRBV9 to TRBJ2-7; either TRBD1 or TRBD2 may fit D (5 bases each). The CDR3 extends over 15 amino acids. V shed 0 bases and J shed 4 bases, with 14 bases lying between them. In germline, CDR1 is SGDLS, CDR2 YYNGEE.